The 9 T cell receptor beta chains below were found in one sample sequenced in a study of blood T cell repertoires in COVID-19. Only in-frame clones appear in the TCRdb table, and some are missing; sequencing was by immunoSEQ multiplex PCR. The sample has about 58,000 clones; 70% to 90% are singletons. What was sequenced was peripheral blood. Receptors were obtained from a woman in her seventies with active COVID-19.

By sample share, this clone is medium-sized. V usage is TRBV30 and J usage is TRBJ2-7; 8 bases map to TRBD1. Germline assignment: CDR1 GTSNPN and CDR2 SVGIG (reference sequence). This CDR3 comprises 14 residues. V shed 0 bases, J shed 0 bases, and the junction held 1 base outside the gene matches. CDR3 loop: CAWSVGQGSYEQYF. The CDR3 coding sequence is TGTGCCTGGAGTGTAGGACAGGGCTCCTACGAGCAGTACTTC.

This chain joins TRBV5-1 and TRBJ2-2, with TRBD2 matching 14 bases. Germline V gene lookup returns CDR1 SGHRS and CDR2 YFSETQ. The V and J ends lost 4 bases and 3 bases, in that order; junction bases with no gene match: 5. This CDR3 has 17 residues. CDR3 residues: CASSPGLAGAHTGELFF. CDR3 nucleotide sequence: TGCGCCAGCAGCCCGGGACTAGCGGGAGCTCACACCGGGGAGCTGTTTTTT.

The chain uses TRBV18 and TRBJ1-2; TRBD1 agrees at 8 bases. There are 16 residues in the CDR3. Trimming at V came to 3 bases and at J to 0 bases, leaving 6 bases not matched to a gene. CDR1 is KGHSH and CDR2 is LQKENI in the germline V gene. The CDR3 reads CASSPQGALANYGYTF. The DNA for the CDR3 is TGTGCCAGCTCACCGCAGGGGGCTCTAGCTAACTATGGCTACACCTTC. Combining the CDR3 with reference TRBV18 and TRBJ1-2 gives the whole variable domain NAGVMQNPRHLVRRRGQEARLRCSPMKGHSHVYWYRQLPEEGLKFMVYLQKENIIDESGMPKERFSAEFPKEGPSILRIQQVVRGDSAAYFCASSPQGALANYGYTFGSGTRLTVV.

This chain links TRBV15 with TRBJ2-1; the match to TRBD2 covers 10 bases. V shed 0 bases and J 8 bases; nucleotides not matched to a gene: 10. CDR1 and CDR2 from the germline V gene are LNHNV and YYDKDF (reference sequence). CDR3 length equals 17 residues. CDR3 region: CATSRDLASGRMDEQFF. The CDR3 coding sequence is TGTGCCACCAGCAGAGATTTGGCTAGCGGGAGAATGGATGAGCAGTTCTTC.

The V gene is TRBV11-2, the J gene TRBJ2-7, with D possibly TRBD2 on 5 matching bases. This CDR3 contains 14 residues. Trimming pared 2 bases from V and 0 bases from J, leaving 8 bases between. Germline CDR1 reads SGHAT; CDR2 reads FQNNGV. CDR3 nucleotide sequence: TGTGCCAGCAGCTTACCCGGGAACTCCTACGAGCAGTACTTC. This encodes CASSLPGNSYEQYF.

The chain links TRBV19 to TRBJ2-5, with TRBD2 matching 7 bases. Germline assignment: CDR1 LNHDA and CDR2 SQIVND (reference sequence). The junction had 6 bases not matched to a gene; V was cut back by 3 bases and J by 2 bases. This CDR3 spans 15 amino acids. The CDR3 is CASSISGGRQETQYF. The CDR3 bases are TGTGCCAGTAGTATCTCGGGGGGTCGGCAAGAGACCCAGTACTTC.

The V gene is TRBV28, the J gene TRBJ2-4, with D possibly matching TRBD1 (8 bases). CDR3 length: 14 amino acids. The germline V gene encodes CDR1 MDHEN and CDR2 SYDVKM. Trimming stripped 7 bases from V and 8 bases from J, with 18 bases between. The DNA of the CDR3 is TGTGCCAGCACTTTGGGGGGGGGACAGGACATTCAGTACTTC. Encoded protein: CASTLGGGQDIQYF.

A single count supports this clone. The rearrangement links TRBV5-1 to TRBJ2-1; 7 bases are a match to TRBD2. V dropped 0 bases and J dropped 7; count of bases not matched to a gene: 4. CDR1 SGHRS and CDR2 YFSETQ come from the germline V gene. The CDR3 sequence is 14 residues long. In DNA, the CDR3 is TGCGCCAGCAGCTTGGTAGGGCGGGAGAATGAGCAGTTCTTC. Protein product: CASSLVGRENEQFF.

The chain is built from TRBV5-1 and TRBJ1-1, with 7 bases aligning to TRBD1. The junction had 8 bases not matched to a gene; V was cut back by 0 bases and J by 6 bases. The CDR3 loop spans 15 amino acids. CDR1 SGHRS and CDR2 YFSETQ come from the germline V gene. The CDR3 DNA reads as TGCGCCAGCAGCTTGGCGTCAGGGGGTGGATCTGAAGCTTTCTTT. Protein product: CASSLASGGGSEAFF. Looking up the rest from reference TRBV5-1 and TRBJ1-1 gives the full variable domain: KAGVTQTPRYLIKTRGQQVTLSCSPISGHRSVSWYQQTPGQGLQFLFEYFSETQRNKGNFPGRFSGRQFSNSRSEMNVSTLELGDSALYLCASSLASGGGSEAFFGQGTRLTVV.